This is a list of T cell receptor beta chains from one sample in a study of CD8+ T cells in alopecia areata. Data came from immunoSEQ multiplex PCR; TCRdb stores just in-frame clones and leaves some out. The sample holds 200,000 to 250,000 clones, 55% to 70% seen once. Material: CD4+ T cells sorted from blood, obtained at week 4, from a patient treated with tofacitinib. The receptor source for this set is a human donor with alopecia areata. CDR3s include the opening cysteine and the closing phenylalanine or tryptophan. D genes are given only for firm matches. Some rows have no size entry. The others give once, few or many, or a class for an expanded clone.

J gene,D gene,clone size,V gene,CDR3 protein,CDR3 DNA
TRBJ2-1,NA,few,TRBV4-1,CASSPLGRISSYNEQFF,TGCGCCAGCAGCCCCCTTGGGCGGATAAGCTCCTACAATGAGCAGTTCTTC
TRBJ1-2,NA,NA,TRBV30,CAWSGGYGYTF,TGTGCCTGGAGTGGTGGCTATGGCTACACCTTC
TRBJ1-1,NA,NA,TRBV10-3,CAISESGIRAEAFF,TGTGCCATCAGTGAGTCGGGGATTAGGGCTGAAGCTTTCTTT
TRBJ1-2,NA,once,TRBV29-1,CSVAQGSVANYGYTF,TGCAGCGTTGCGCAGGGGTCGGTCGCTAACTATGGCTACACCTTC
TRBJ2-1,NA,NA,TRBV29-1,CSVVQRSSYNEQFF,TGCAGCGTCGTACAACGAAGCTCCTACAATGAGCAGTTCTTC
TRBJ2-5,TRBD2,few,TRBV7-2,CASSRRRGAQETQYF,TGTGCCAGCAGCCGCAGGCGGGGGGCCCAAGAGACCCAGTACTTC
TRBJ2-5,NA,NA,TRBV19,CASSNQNQETQYF,TGTGCCAGTAGTAATCAGAACCAAGAGACCCAGTACTTC
TRBJ2-7,NA,NA,TRBV27,CASRVAANEQYF,TGTGCCAGCAGAGTAGCGGCCAACGAGCAGTACTTC
TRBJ2-5,TRBD1,NA,TRBV4-2,CASSQRTGDLTQYF,TGTGCCAGCAGCCAACGGACAGGGGACTTGACCCAGTACTTC
TRBJ2-3,NA,NA,TRBV5-6,CASSLALAATDTQYF,TGTGCCAGCAGCTTGGCGTTAGCAGCGACAGATACGCAGTATTTT
TRBJ2-1,NA,few,TRBV2,CASREAVEEQFF,TGTGCCAGCAGAGAAGCAGTCGAGGAGCAGTTCTTC
TRBJ1-4,NA,NA,TRBV6-1,CASGGWNEKLFF,TGTGCCAGCGGGGGTTGGAATGAAAAACTGTTTTTT
TRBJ2-6,NA,NA,TRBV28,CASSSPASGANVLTF,TGTGCCAGCAGTTCCCCAGCCTCTGGGGCCAACGTCCTGACTTTC
TRBJ2-5,TRBD2,NA,TRBV7-2,CASSLLGLAQETQYF,TGTGCCAGCAGCTTATTAGGACTAGCACAAGAGACCCAGTACTTC
TRBJ1-5,NA,few,TRBV7-8,CASSLEASSNQPQHF,TGTGCCAGCAGCTTAGAGGCATCTAGCAATCAGCCCCAGCATTTT